A selection of T cell receptor beta chains follows, all from one sample in a study of Graves' ophthalmopathy and Graves' hyperthyroidism. TCRdb re-called the multiplex PCR reads with MiXCR, one entry per CDR3 protein. The data hold 650,000 to 900,000 distinct CDR3 sequences, with 40% observed a single time. Sequencing input: peripheral blood. The source of these receptors is an adult man with Graves' ophthalmopathy. CDR3s include the opening cysteine and the closing phenylalanine or tryptophan. Fields, in order: V gene, J gene, CDR3 protein.

v_call: TRBV29-1; j_call: TRBJ2-7; cdr3_aa: CSVERGVEEQYF
v_call: TRBV12-3/TRBV12-4; j_call: TRBJ1-1; cdr3_aa: CASSLTLKGTEAFF
v_call: TRBV9; j_call: TRBJ1-4; cdr3_aa: CASSVGQQVNEKLFF
v_call: TRBV29-1; j_call: TRBJ1-2; cdr3_aa: CSVQTGVEYGYTF
v_call: TRBV12-3/TRBV12-4; j_call: TRBJ1-5; cdr3_aa: CASSPTGQLNQPQHF
v_call: TRBV20-1; j_call: TRBJ1-6; cdr3_aa: CSARPFNEQGNSPLHF
v_call: TRBV2; j_call: TRBJ1-1; cdr3_aa: CASSERGQGIPEAFF
v_call: TRBV29-1; j_call: TRBJ2-1; cdr3_aa: CSLIGVKTSSSYEQFF
v_call: TRBV9; j_call: TRBJ2-7; cdr3_aa: CASSASAGGAYEQYF
v_call: TRBV7-9; j_call: TRBJ2-7; cdr3_aa: CASSLVDSRGYEQYF
v_call: TRBV20-1; j_call: TRBJ2-5; cdr3_aa: CSACPSGGVETQYF
v_call: TRBV9; j_call: TRBJ1-2; cdr3_aa: CASSRKRSDGYTF
v_call: TRBV29-1; j_call: TRBJ2-2; cdr3_aa: CSVQRGGQGNTGELFF
v_call: TRBV24-1; j_call: TRBJ2-3; cdr3_aa: CATSDTGPTDTQYF
v_call: TRBV9; j_call: TRBJ2-7; cdr3_aa: CASSQDTARDYEQYF
v_call: TRBV10-3; j_call: TRBJ1-2; cdr3_aa: CAISEPDRGYYGYTF
v_call: TRBV7-8; j_call: TRBJ1-5; cdr3_aa: CASSERGHGYSNQPQHF
v_call: TRBV10-3; j_call: TRBJ1-3; cdr3_aa: CAISDWDSYQPIYF
v_call: TRBV10-3; j_call: TRBJ1-2; cdr3_aa: CAISYITLTDPYGYTF
v_call: TRBV24-1; j_call: TRBJ2-5; cdr3_aa: CATSDLRGEQETQYF
v_call: TRBV25-1; j_call: TRBJ2-3; cdr3_aa: CASSAGLADTQYF